This is a list of T cell receptor beta chains from one sample in a study of breast tumors, draining lymph nodes, adjacent tissues. Using its own MiXCR run on the multiplex PCR reads, TCRdb lists one record per CDR3 protein. The sample carries tens of thousands of distinct CDR3 sequences, roughly 32% recorded once. Sequenced: breast tumor tissue. The receptors here all came from a female donor with breast cancer. Some clones in this sample may be carry-over from other donors' samples. Both conserved end residues are part of each CDR3. Expanded clones are given a class, and other clones once, few, many or no size at all.

len,v_gene,abundance,CDR3aa
14,TRBV7-2,-,CASSLNAGHYEQYF
16,TRBV14,medium-sized,CASSQGAGGYNSPLHF
18,TRBV20-1,-,CSARVIMGGLASTGELLF
15,TRBV14,many,CASSPWLTGVNEQFF
20,TRBV6-5,many,CASSYTLPFLVWREGNEQYF
14,TRBV10-3,many,CAISPDRGREKLFF
16,TRBV5-6,-,CASSLESGWDTDTQYF
15,TRBV20-1,many,CSARADRAGGDEQYF
15,TRBV7-9,many,CASSFPTSGSETQYF
18,TRBV11-3,many,CASSSGTSGRVEYNEQFF
12,TRBV20-1,medium-sized,CSALGTNYEQYF
12,TRBV24-1,many,CATSGGGETQYF
16,TRBV28,few,CASTYGGFGDTGELFF
15,TRBV5-1,many,CASSLEGGHLDGYTF
14,TRBV10-2,-,CASKLTGRDNEQFF
16,TRBV27,many,CASSPRGYSSTDTQYF
15,TRBV6-1,-,CASSEDGENTDTQYF
13,TRBV9,many,CASSPLGLDTQYF
16,TRBV7-2,-,CASSLGGSSYNSPLHF
12,TRBV6-5,many,CASLPGPGELFF
14,TRBV24-1,many,CATSDPGLADEQFF
13,TRBV10-3,many,CATATGAQETQYF
14,TRBV7-2,medium-sized,CASSLTRGAYEQYF
15,TRBV5-1,many,CASSWGGGGNEKLFF
15,TRBV18,many,CASSPGGWGIDEQFF
14,TRBV6-2/TRBV6-3,-,CASSLQAGANVLTF
14,TRBV5-1,many,CASSLTLGANVLTF
15,TRBV19,many,CASSMDGLSGNTIYF
14,TRBV5-8,many,CASRYRDSTDTQYF
15,TRBV7-3,many,CASSLRREMGDTQYF
16,TRBV9,-,CASSVAPSGTDYGYTF
11,TRBV25-1,-,CASSDRDGQYF
14,TRBV7-9,many,CASSLARGDNEQFF
13,TRBV19,many,CASSITFSEKLFF
15,TRBV11-2,many,CASSTSGMIGETQYF
17,TRBV19,many,CASSILRTGVENQPQHF
15,TRBV5-4,many,CASSSRTSATYEQYF
14,TRBV6-2/TRBV6-3,large,CASRTGTGHYEQYF
13,TRBV2,-,CASRDRENQPQHF
15,TRBV24-1,many,CATSVRQGDDQPQHF
12,TRBV20-1,many,CSAPRTTSTQYF
15,TRBV20-1,many,CSVLPDFPPTDTQYF
16,TRBV6-2/TRBV6-3,medium-sized,CASSYIPGASTDTQYF
12,TRBV2,many,CASTPAGDGYTF
13,TRBV12-3/TRBV12-4,many,CASSGRGIYEQYF
17,TRBV7-9,medium-sized,CASSTIAGGRAGDTQYF
16,TRBV30,many,CAWSVGLAGITGELFF
12,TRBV24-1,-,CASGGDTGELFF
13,TRBV6-1,-,CASSEAERGKLFF
17,TRBV4-3,many,CASSQESTTLFSYEQYF
11,TRBV29-1,many,CSVLGLDGYTF
13,TRBV7-9,-,CASSFEVNTEAFF
20,TRBV28,-,CASSPRGWGQLAGGYNEQFF